This T cell receptor beta chain was identified during a study of Ad26.COV2.S vaccination and SARS-CoV-2 variants. Whole-study context: Into the muscle, Ad26.COV2.S was dosed once or twice, 56 days apart.

V lost 4 bases and J lost 6, with 10 bases in between. This CDR3 has 12 residues. CDR1 SQVTM and CDR2 ANQGSEA come from the germline V gene. Treatment denoted: roughly 20 received Ad26.COV2.S at low or high dose, single or two shots; 5 received placebo; per-sample allocation not given. The samples date from day 63 after the first vaccine or placebo injection. It was an adult aged 18-55 years in Boston who was the donor. The vaccine delivered Wuhan-strain SARS-CoV-2 spike through an Ad26 vector. Assay used: immunoSEQ multiplex PCR; TCRdb lists only in-frame clones, some missing. Seen here are almost 400,000 clones, about 88% observed once, and the top ten hold about 1.9%.

This rearrangement joins TRBV29-1 to TRBJ1-5, with D perhaps matching TRBD1 (6 bases). The specimen comprised peripheral blood, sampled in a trial of Ad26.COV2.S vaccine versus placebo. This receptor was taken from a person between 18 and 60 years old who received the Ad26.COV2.S COVID-19 vaccine or a placebo. In DNA form, the CDR3 reads TGCAGCGTTGGCGGACAGAGTCAGCCCCAGCATTTT. Its protein is CSVGGQSQPQHF.